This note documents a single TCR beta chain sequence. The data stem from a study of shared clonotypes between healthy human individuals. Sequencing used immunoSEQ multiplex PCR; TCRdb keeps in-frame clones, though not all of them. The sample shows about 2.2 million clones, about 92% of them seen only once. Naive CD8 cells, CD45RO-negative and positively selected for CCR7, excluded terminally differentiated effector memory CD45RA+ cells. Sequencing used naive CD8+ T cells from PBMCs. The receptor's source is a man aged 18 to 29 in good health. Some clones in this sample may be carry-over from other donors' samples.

In nucleotides, the CDR3 is TGTGCCAGCAGCTTAAGGACAGGGGCCGCGAACACCGGGGAGCTGTTTTTT. Amino acid sequence: CASSLRTGAANTGELFF. The gene calls are TRBV7-8 and TRBJ2-2; 9 bases match TRBD1. The trim removed 2 bases at V and 0 bases at J, leaving 4 bases unmatched. The length of the CDR3 is 17 residues. CDR1 and CDR2 from the germline V gene are SGHVS and FQNEAQ. The variable domain in full, with the rest retrieved from reference TRBV7-8 and TRBJ2-2, is GAGVSQSPRYKVAKRGQDVALRCDPISGHVSLFWYQQALGQGPEFLTYFQNEAQLDKSGLPSDRFFAERPEGSVSTLKIQRTQQEDSAVYLCASSLRTGAANTGELFFGEGSRLTVL.